Presented here are 14 T cell receptor beta chains from one specimen sequenced in a study of control samples from healthy donors and cancer patients. Profiled with immunoSEQ multiplex PCR; TCRdb holds only in-frame clones, not every one. This table holds 150,000 to 200,000 clones, roughly nine tenths found once. Sequencing was done on a sample of blood. These receptors all come from a man under 40 in good health.

The CDR3 sequence: CASSFMLAGATDTQYF. The CDR3 DNA follows: TGTGCCAGCAGCTTCATGCTAGCGGGAGCCACAGATACGCAGTATTTT. The V gene is TRBV7-2, the J gene TRBJ2-3; TRBD2 matches 10 bases. Germline assignment: CDR1 SGHTA and CDR2 FQGNSA. With V trimmed by 3 bases and J by 2 bases, 5 bases remained unmatched. The CDR3 loop spans 16 amino acids.

The chain couples TRBV4-1 to TRBJ2-3; TRBD2 aligns across 11 bases. Trimming cost V 0 bases and J 7 bases; bases outside gene matches: 12. The V gene's germline CDR1 is MGHRA and CDR2 YSYEKL. The CDR3 covers 18 residues. CDR3 sequence reads: CASSQDPASGRTINTQYF. In DNA, the CDR3 is TGCGCCAGCAGCCAAGATCCGGCTAGCGGGAGGACTATTAATACGCAGTATTTT.

This chain connects TRBV7-9 to TRBJ2-5, with D possibly TRBD1 on 6 matching bases. With 4 bases removed from V and 2 bases from J, the gap between germline ends came to 11 bases. The CDR3 is 14 residues long. Germline CDR1 SEHNR, CDR2 FQNEAQ (reference sequence). The CDR3 DNA sequence: TGTGCCAGCAGCTCGCCGGGACAACAAGAGACCCAGTACTTC. Translated: CASSSPGQQETQYF.

V usage is TRBV28 and J usage is TRBJ1-2; D perhaps matches TRBD1 (5 bases). This CDR3 region has 15 residues. Germline-derived CDR1 and CDR2 are MDHEN and SYDVKM. The V end was cut by 4 bases, the J end by 2 bases, with 14 bases between. The CDR3 bases are TGTGCCAGCAGTTCATGGGTTAGGGGAAACTATGGCTACACCTTC. Translating it yields CASSSWVRGNYGYTF.

The gene calls are TRBV18 and TRBJ1-3; D remains ambiguous. Trimming pared 0 bases from V and 5 bases from J, leaving 11 bases between. The germline CDR1 and CDR2 sequences are KGHSH and LQKENI. The length of the CDR3 is 15 residues. For the CDR3, the DNA is TGTGCCAGCTCACCACCGACGGCTGTCCGAAACACCATATATTTT. This gives the protein CASSPPTAVRNTIYF.

The rearrangement uses TRBV9 and TRBJ1-4, with D tentatively TRBD1 (6 bases). From germline, CDR1 is SGDLS and CDR2 YYNGEE. CDR3 size: 14 residues. The V and J ends lost 2 bases and 5 bases respectively, with 10 bases between them. The CDR3 DNA reads as TGTGCCAGCAGCGTTACAGGGAGAAATGAAAAACTGTTTTTT. Translating it yields CASSVTGRNEKLFF.

The genes are TRBV28 and TRBJ1-5; D unclear. Germline V gives CDR1 MDHEN, CDR2 SYDVKM. V lost 2 bases and J 0 bases, leaving 11 bases between the germline ends. CDR3 length: 16 residues. The chain's CDR3 is CASSLRVVYSNQPQHF. The CDR3 DNA reads as TGTGCCAGCAGTTTACGGGTGGTTTATAGCAATCAGCCCCAGCATTTT.

The rearrangement uses TRBV7-8 and TRBJ1-2; TRBD1 is a possible D gene (6 bases). Looked up from germline, CDR1 is SGHVS and CDR2 is FQNEAQ. The CDR3 runs 16 residues. With 2 bases removed from V and 4 bases from J, the gap between germline ends came to 17 bases. Here the CDR3 reads CASSLRDSGGAYGYTF. The CDR3 nucleotides are TGTGCCAGCAGCTTAAGAGACTCTGGGGGCGCCTATGGCTACACCTTC.

The chain carries TRBV15 and TRBJ2-1; 7 bases are a match to TRBD2. The CDR3 contains 13 residues. Germline trimming cut 4 bases from V and 7 bases from J; bases unmatched to any gene: 4. CDR1 is LNHNV, CDR2 YYDKDF, per germline (reference sequence). CDR3 DNA: TGTGCCACCAGCATTCGGCGGGAGAATGAGCAGTTCTTC. Protein product: CATSIRRENEQFF.

This sequence joins TRBV2 and TRBJ1-2; D is undetermined. Germline V gives CDR1 SNHLY, CDR2 FYNNEI. The CDR3 sequence is 13 residues long. Trimming took off 4 bases at V and 2 bases at J, with 8 bases between the two ends. In nucleotides, the CDR3 is TGTGCCAGCAGTGGAAGGGAAAACTATGGCTACACCTTC. Its protein product is CASSGRENYGYTF.

V and J are TRBV30 and TRBJ1-2; tentatively, D is TRBD1 (5 bases). The germline V gene has CDR1 GTSNPN and CDR2 SVGIG (reference sequence). Trimming took off 2 bases at V and 2 bases at J, with 12 bases between the two ends. This CDR3 is built from 14 residues. The CDR3 spells CAWSRLGGNYGYTF. In DNA, the CDR3 is TGTGCCTGGAGTCGACTCGGGGGGAACTATGGCTACACCTTC.

This rearrangement joins TRBV11-1 to TRBJ2-5; 7 positions match TRBD2. The V segment lost 5 bases and the J segment 4 bases; nucleotides outside the gene matches: 13. The CDR3 is 16 amino acids. CDR1 and CDR2 (germline): SGHAT, FQDESV (reference sequence). CDR3 in amino acids: CASSLQFAGVLETQYF. Here the CDR3 DNA reads TGTGCCAGCAGCCTTCAGTTTGCGGGAGTACTAGAGACCCAGTACTTC.

The V and J genes are TRBV30 and TRBJ2-5, with 13 positions matching TRBD2. Trimming took 2 bases from V and 1 from J; bases not matched to a gene: 7. The CDR3 is 17 amino acids. The germline V gene encodes CDR1 GTSNPN and CDR2 SVGIG (reference sequence). The CDR3 coding sequence is TGTGCCTGGAGTTGGCCGGGACTAGCGGGACTCCAAGAGACCCAGTACTTC. It specifies CAWSWPGLAGLQETQYF.

In its sample, this clone was seen once. CDR3 residues: CASSLEVGGAGETQYF. CDR3 sequence (DNA): TGTGCCAGCAGCTTAGAAGTGGGGGGGGCCGGGGAGACCCAGTACTTC. The chain joins TRBV7-2 to TRBJ2-5; D perhaps matches TRBD2 (7 bases). Germline V gene data show CDR1 as SGHTA and CDR2 as FQGNSA. This CDR3 spans 16 amino acids. The V end lost 1 base, the J end lost 5 bases, and 17 bases lay between the germline ends.